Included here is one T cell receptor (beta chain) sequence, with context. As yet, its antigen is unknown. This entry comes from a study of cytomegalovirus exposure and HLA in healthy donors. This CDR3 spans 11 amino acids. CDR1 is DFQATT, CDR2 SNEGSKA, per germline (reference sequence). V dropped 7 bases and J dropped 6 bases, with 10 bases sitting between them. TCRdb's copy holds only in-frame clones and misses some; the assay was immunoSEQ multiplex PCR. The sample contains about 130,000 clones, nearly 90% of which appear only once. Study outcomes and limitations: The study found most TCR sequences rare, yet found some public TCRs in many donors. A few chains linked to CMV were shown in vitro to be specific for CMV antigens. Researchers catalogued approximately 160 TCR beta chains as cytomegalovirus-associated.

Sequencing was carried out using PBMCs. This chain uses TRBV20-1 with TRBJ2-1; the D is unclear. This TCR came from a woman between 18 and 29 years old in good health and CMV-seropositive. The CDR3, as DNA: TGCAGTGGAGTTTCTTTCAATGAGCAGTTCTTC. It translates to CSGVSFNEQFF.